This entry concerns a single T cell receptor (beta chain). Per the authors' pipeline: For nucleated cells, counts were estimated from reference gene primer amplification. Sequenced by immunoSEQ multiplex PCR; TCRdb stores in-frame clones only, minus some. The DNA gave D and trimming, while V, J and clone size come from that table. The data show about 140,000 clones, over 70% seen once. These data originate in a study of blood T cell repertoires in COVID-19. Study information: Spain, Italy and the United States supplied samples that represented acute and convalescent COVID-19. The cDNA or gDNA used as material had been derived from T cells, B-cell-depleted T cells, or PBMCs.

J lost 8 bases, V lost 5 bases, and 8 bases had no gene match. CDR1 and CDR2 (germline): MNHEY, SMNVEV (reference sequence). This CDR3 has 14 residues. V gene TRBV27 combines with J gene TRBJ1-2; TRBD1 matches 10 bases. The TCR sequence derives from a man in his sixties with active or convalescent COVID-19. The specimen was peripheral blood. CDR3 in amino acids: CASSATGGAEGYTF. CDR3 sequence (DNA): TGTGCCAGCAGTGCGACAGGGGGCGCAGAAGGCTACACCTTC.